Listed below are T cell receptor beta chains from one sample, sequenced in a study of blood T cells in healthy people across ages. TCRdb re-derived calls from the 5' RACE reads in MiXCR, one entry per CDR3 protein. The sample records roughly 1.9 million distinct CDR3 sequences, around 42% being singletons. The sequenced sample consisted of blood. The receptors were sampled from a human donor in good health. Both conserved end residues are part of each CDR3. A D gene is named only where the DNA matches it firmly. Only some rows state a clone size, as once, few, many or a class for expanded clones.

TRBV2	TRBJ1-4	TRBD1	-	CASRKRTGTNEKLFF	TGTGCCAGCCGCAAGCGGACAGGAACTAATGAAAAACTGTTTTTT
TRBV7-2	TRBJ2-1	-	few	CASTLGQLLYNEQFF	TGTGCCAGCACCCTCGGACAGCTACTCTACAATGAGCAGTTCTTC
TRBV28	TRBJ2-7	-	-	CAGNIGEQYF	TGTGCCGGCAATATCGGCGAGCAGTACTTC
TRBV10-3	TRBJ1-4	-	-	CAISESRGDAEKLFF	TGTGCCATCAGTGAGTCACGAGGGGACGCTGAAAAACTGTTTTTT
TRBV2	TRBJ1-5	-	-	CASSDGAGNQPQHF	TGTGCCAGCAGTGATGGGGCAGGCAATCAGCCCCAGCATTTT
TRBV6-6	TRBJ2-3	TRBD2	few	CASSYEAGGPDTQYF	TGTGCCAGCAGTTACGAGGCGGGGGGGCCTGATACGCAGTATTTT
TRBV3-1	TRBJ2-5	TRBD2	once	CASSIGLAGGLTRETQYF	TGTGCCAGCAGTATTGGACTAGCGGGGGGCTTAACGAGGGAGACCCAGTACTTC
TRBV27	TRBJ2-7	-	few	CASRLPGVPLYEQYF	TGTGCCAGCAGATTACCCGGGGTACCTCTGTACGAGCAGTACTTC
TRBV20-1	TRBJ2-7	-	few	CSARFYYEQYF	TGCAGTGCTAGATTTTACTACGAGCAGTACTTC
TRBV12-3/TRBV12-4	TRBJ2-5	-	-	CASSPRTGLVETQYF	TGTGCCAGCAGTCCCCGAACAGGGTTAGTTGAGACCCAGTACTTC
TRBV7-9	TRBJ1-1	-	-	CASSLASWVNTEAFF	TGTGCCAGCAGCTTAGCATCCTGGGTGAACACTGAAGCTTTCTTT
TRBV19	TRBJ2-3	-	-	CASTALTSTDTQYF	TGTGCCAGTACCGCGTTGACTAGCACAGATACGCAGTATTTT
TRBV13	TRBJ2-2	-	-	CASSLGQTLKRTGELFF	TGTGCCAGCAGCTTAGGCCAGACCCTTAAGCGGACCGGGGAGCTGTTTTTT
TRBV20-1	TRBJ2-7	TRBD2	-	CSATLPPGRESSYEQYF	TGCAGTGCTACCCTTCCACCCGGGAGGGAAAGCTCCTACGAGCAGTACTTC
TRBV20-1	TRBJ1-2	-	few	CSARILDGYTF	TGCAGTGCTAGAATCTTGGATGGCTACACCTTC
TRBV5-1	TRBJ1-5	TRBD1	few	CASSFARGREKVNQPQHF	TGCGCCAGCAGCTTCGCCAGGGGGCGCGAGAAGGTCAATCAGCCCCAGCATTTT
TRBV27	TRBJ1-5	-	many	CASSLRRGDQPQHF	TGTGCCAGCAGCTTGCGCAGGGGCGATCAGCCCCAGCATTTT
TRBV20-1	TRBJ2-7	-	-	CSPRDAARLYEQYF	TGCAGTCCGAGGGACGCCGCTAGATTATACGAGCAGTACTTC
TRBV3-1	TRBJ1-5	-	-	CASSQDISRVQPQHF	TGTGCCAGCAGCCAAGATATATCGAGGGTTCAGCCCCAGCATTTT
TRBV7-9	TRBJ2-1	TRBD2	many	CASSVPSSGGTYNEQFF	TGTGCCAGCAGCGTCCCTTCTAGCGGGGGAACTTACAATGAGCAGTTCTTC
TRBV20-1	TRBJ2-3	-	-	CSDSWGTTQYF	TGCAGTGATAGCTGGGGGACGACGCAGTATTTT
TRBV6-6	TRBJ1-2	-	few	CASRRKLEIGTNDGYTF	TGTGCCAGCAGGCGGAAACTCGAAATCGGGACGAATGATGGCTACACCTTC
TRBV20-1	TRBJ2-5	TRBD1	-	CSASGQERQQETQYF	TGCAGTGCTTCCGGACAGGAAAGGCAGCAAGAGACCCAGTACTTC
TRBV7-2	TRBJ1-5	-	few	CASSLRARQPQHF	TGTGCCAGCAGCCTGAGGGCGCGGCAGCCCCAGCATTTT
TRBV29-1	TRBJ1-5	-	few	CSALSGNQPQHF	TGCAGCGCTCTTTCGGGCAATCAGCCCCAGCATTTT
TRBV5-1	TRBJ2-6	-	-	CASHGRQAGSEANVLTF	TGCGCCAGCCATGGGCGGCAGGCGGGCTCTGAGGCCAACGTCCTGACTTTC
TRBV27	TRBJ2-7	TRBD1	few	CASSSGTDRTEQYF	TGTGCCAGCAGTTCAGGGACAGACCGTACCGAGCAGTACTTC
TRBV5-6	TRBJ2-5	-	few	CASSSGLTGVGETQYF	TGTGCCAGCAGCTCGGGACTAACAGGGGTCGGAGAGACCCAGTACTTC
TRBV5-1	TRBJ2-5	TRBD2	-	CASSLASGDGTQYF	TGCGCCAGCAGCTTGGCTAGCGGGGACGGGACCCAGTACTTC